This paragraph covers one T cell receptor beta chain sequence. As yet, its antigen is unknown. The sample originates from a study of T cells in Graves' hyperthyroidism and ophthalmopathy. It was RNA transcripts that yielded the amplified TCR beta CDR3 regions. HTBI primers were used for first-round RT-PCR of the TCR CDR3. TCRdb used MiXCR to reprocess the multiplex PCR reads, holding one entry per CDR3 protein. Seen here are some 760,000 distinct CDR3 sequences, about 15% observed once, and the top ten hold about 9.4%. Participants, patients aged 18 to 65, had newly diagnosed hyperthyroidism with a duration under 2 months. Diagnosis rested on symptoms, serum thyroxine and TRAb, thyroid ultrasound, and orbital computed tomography. Study-level findings and limits: In the analysis, a 13 V-J model separated ophthalmopathy from stable hyperthyroidism.

Per germline, CDR1 ENHRY and CDR2 SYGVKD. The CDR3 totals 14 residues. Trimming shortened V by 8 bases and J by 8 bases, and 19 bases separated the two germline ends. The chain carries TRBV10-3 and TRBJ2-1; either TRBD1 or TRBD2 may supply D (6 bases each). The sequence was obtained from a woman aged 18-29 years with Graves' hyperthyroidism. The specimen was blood. CDR3 amino acids: CAIGGPVGVDEQFF. CDR3 DNA sequence: TGTGCCATCGGGGGGCCGGTAGGTGTGGATGAGCAGTTCTTC.